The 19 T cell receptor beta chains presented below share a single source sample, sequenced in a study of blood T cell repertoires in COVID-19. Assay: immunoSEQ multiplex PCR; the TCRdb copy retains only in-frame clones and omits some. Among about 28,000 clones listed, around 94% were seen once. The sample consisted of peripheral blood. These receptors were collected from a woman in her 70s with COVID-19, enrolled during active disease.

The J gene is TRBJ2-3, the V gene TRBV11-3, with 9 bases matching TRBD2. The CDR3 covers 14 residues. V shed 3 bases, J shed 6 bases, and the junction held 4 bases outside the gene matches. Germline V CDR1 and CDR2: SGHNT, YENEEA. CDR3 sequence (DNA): TGTGCCAGCAGCTTGGGGCTAGCGGGGGATACGCAGTATTTT. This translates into CASSLGLAGDTQYF.

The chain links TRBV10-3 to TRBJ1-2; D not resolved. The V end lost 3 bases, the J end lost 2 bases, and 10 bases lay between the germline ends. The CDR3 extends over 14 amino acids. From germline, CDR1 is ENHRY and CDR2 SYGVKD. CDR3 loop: CAISESTGNYGYTF. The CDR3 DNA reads TGTGCCATCAGTGAATCTACGGGGAACTATGGCTACACCTTC.

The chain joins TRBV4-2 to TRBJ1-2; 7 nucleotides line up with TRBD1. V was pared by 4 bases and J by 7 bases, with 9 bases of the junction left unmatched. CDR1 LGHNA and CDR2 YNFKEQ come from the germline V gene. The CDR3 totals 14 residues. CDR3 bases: TGTGCCAGCAGCCTACCCGACAGGGTTGCTGGCTACACCTTC. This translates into CASSLPDRVAGYTF.

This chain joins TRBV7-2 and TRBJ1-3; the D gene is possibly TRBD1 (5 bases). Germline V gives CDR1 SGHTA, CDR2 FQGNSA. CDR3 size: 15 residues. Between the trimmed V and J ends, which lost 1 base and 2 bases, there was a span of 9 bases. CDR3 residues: CASSLVTGAGNTIYF. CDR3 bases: TGTGCCAGCAGCTTAGTGACGGGGGCTGGAAACACCATATATTTT.

CDR3 bases: TGCAGCGTCAAAGACAGGGTATCGAATGAAAAACTGTTTTTT. Translation gives CSVKDRVSNEKLFF. This chain connects TRBV29-1 to TRBJ1-4; TRBD1 matches 7 bases. CDR3 length: 14 amino acids. Germline V gives CDR1 SQVTM, CDR2 ANQGSEA. The V gene end was trimmed by 6 bases and the J gene end by 5 bases; junction bases not matched to a gene: 9.

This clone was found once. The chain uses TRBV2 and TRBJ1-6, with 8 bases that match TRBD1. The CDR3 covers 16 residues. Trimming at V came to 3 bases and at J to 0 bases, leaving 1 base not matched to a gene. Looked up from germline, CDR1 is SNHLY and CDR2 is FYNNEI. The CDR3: CASSETGVSYNSPLHF. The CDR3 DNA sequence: TGTGCCAGCAGTGAGACAGGGGTCTCCTATAATTCACCCCTCCACTTT. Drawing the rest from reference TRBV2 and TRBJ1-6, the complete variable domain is EPEVTQTPSHQVTQMGQEVILRCVPISNHLYFYWYRQILGQKVEFLVSFYNNEISEKSEIFDDQFSVERPDGSNFTLKIRSTKLEDSAMYFCASSETGVSYNSPLHFGNGTRLTVT.

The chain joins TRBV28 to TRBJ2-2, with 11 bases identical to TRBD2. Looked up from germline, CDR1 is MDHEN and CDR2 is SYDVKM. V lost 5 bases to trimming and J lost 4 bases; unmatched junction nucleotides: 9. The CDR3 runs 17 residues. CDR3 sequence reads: CASSPARTSGRTGELFF. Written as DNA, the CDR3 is TGTGCCAGCAGTCCCGCACGGACTAGCGGGCGCACCGGGGAGCTGTTTTTT.

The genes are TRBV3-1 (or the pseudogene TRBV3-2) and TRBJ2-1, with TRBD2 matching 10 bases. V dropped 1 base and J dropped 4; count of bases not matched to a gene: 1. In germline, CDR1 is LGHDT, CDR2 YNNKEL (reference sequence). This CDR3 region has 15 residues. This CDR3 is CASSQGLAGYNEQFF. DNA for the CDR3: TGTGCCAGCAGCCAAGGACTAGCGGGTTACAATGAGCAGTTCTTC.

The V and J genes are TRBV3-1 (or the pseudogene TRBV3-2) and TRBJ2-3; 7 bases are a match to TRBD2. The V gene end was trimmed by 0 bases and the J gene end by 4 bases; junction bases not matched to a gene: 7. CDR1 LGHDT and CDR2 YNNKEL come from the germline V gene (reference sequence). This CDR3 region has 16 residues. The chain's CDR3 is CASSQDEGGSSDTQYF. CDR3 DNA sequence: TGTGCCAGCAGCCAAGACGAGGGCGGGAGTTCAGATACGCAGTATTTT.

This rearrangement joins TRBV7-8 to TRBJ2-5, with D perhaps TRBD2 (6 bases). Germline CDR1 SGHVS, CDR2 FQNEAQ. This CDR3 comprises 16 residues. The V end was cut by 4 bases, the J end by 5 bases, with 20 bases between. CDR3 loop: CASSSFSGVGGETQYF. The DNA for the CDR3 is TGTGCCAGCAGCTCCTTTTCGGGGGTTGGCGGGGAGACCCAGTACTTC.

The CDR3 bases are TGTGCCAGCAGCGGTCTGGGACAGGGGAACACTGAAGCTTTCTTT. Amino acid sequence: CASSGLGQGNTEAFF. The V and J genes are TRBV9 and TRBJ1-1, with 9 bases that match TRBD1. Germline CDR1 is SGDLS and CDR2 is YYNGEE. The CDR3 has 15 residues. Trimming cost V 3 bases and J 1 base; bases outside gene matches: 4.

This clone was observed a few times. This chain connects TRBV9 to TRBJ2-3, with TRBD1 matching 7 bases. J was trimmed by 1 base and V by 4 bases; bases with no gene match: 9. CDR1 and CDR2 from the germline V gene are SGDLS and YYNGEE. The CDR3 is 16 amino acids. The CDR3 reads CASSYKDRLGTDTQYF. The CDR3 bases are TGTGCCAGCAGCTACAAGGACAGGTTGGGCACAGATACGCAGTATTTT.

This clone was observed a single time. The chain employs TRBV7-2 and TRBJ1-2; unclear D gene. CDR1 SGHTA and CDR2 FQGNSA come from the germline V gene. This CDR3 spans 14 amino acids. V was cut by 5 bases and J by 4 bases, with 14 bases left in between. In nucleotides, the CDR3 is TGTGCCAGCAGCCCCATAGGAGGAATCTATGGCTACACCTTC. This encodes CASSPIGGIYGYTF.

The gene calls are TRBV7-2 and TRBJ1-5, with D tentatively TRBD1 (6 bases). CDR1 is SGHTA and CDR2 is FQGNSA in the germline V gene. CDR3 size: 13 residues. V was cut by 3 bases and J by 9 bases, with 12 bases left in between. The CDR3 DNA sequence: TGTGCCAGCAGCTTCCAGGGGCGCGGGCCCCAGCATTTT. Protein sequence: CASSFQGRGPQHF. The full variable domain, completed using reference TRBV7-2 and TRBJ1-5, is GAGVSQSPSNKVTEKGKDVELRCDPISGHTALYWYRQSLGQGLEFLIYFQGNSAPDKSGLPSDRFSAERTGGSVSTLTIQRTQQEDSAVYLCASSFQGRGPQHFGDGTRLSIL.

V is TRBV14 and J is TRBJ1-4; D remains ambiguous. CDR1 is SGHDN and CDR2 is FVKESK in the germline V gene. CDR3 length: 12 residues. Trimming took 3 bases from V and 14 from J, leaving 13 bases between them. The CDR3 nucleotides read TGTGCCAGCAGCCAGCACCCTAGCAAGCTGTTTTTT. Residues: CASSQHPSKLFF.

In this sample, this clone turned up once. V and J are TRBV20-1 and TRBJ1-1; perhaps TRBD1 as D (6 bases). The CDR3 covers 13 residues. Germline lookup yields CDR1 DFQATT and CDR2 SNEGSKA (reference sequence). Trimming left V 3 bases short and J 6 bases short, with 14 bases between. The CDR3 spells CSASPGGGAEAFF. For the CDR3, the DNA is TGCAGTGCTAGTCCCGGGGGGGGCGCTGAAGCTTTCTTT.

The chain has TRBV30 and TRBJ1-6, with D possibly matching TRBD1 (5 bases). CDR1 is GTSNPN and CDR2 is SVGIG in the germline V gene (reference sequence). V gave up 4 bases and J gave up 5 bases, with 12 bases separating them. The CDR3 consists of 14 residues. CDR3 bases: TGTGCCTGGAAACAGGAGCCTGATAATTCACCCCTCCACTTT. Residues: CAWKQEPDNSPLHF.

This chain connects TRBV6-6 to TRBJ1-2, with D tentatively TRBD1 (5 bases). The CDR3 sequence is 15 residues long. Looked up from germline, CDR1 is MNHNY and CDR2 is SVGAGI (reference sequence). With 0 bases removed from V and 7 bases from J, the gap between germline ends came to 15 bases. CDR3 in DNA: TGTGCCAGCAGTTACTCGCAGGGCGTGGGTGGTGGCTACACCTTC. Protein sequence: CASSYSQGVGGGYTF.

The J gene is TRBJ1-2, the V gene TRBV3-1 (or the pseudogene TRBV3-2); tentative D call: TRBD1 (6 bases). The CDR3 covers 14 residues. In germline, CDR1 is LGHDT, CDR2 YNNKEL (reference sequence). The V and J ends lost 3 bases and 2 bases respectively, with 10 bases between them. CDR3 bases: TGTGCCAGCAGCCAGGACAGAACCAACTATGGCTACACCTTC. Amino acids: CASSQDRTNYGYTF.